The source of this T cell receptor beta chain is a study of blood T cell repertoires in COVID-19. For the study at large: COVID-19 samples from acute and convalescent phases originated in the United States, Italy and Spain. PBMCs, B-cell-depleted T cells, or T cells provided the cDNA or gDNA that made up the material.

The CDR3 is 15 amino acids. Per germline, CDR1 SGHDN and CDR2 FVKESK. V was pared by 1 base and J by 5 bases, with 5 bases of the junction left unmatched. Per the authors' pipeline: The assay estimated nucleated cells by amplifying reference gene primers. Profiled with immunoSEQ multiplex PCR; TCRdb holds only in-frame clones, not every one. V, J and clone size derive from that table, while D and trimming were established from the DNA sequence. The table records tens of thousands of clones, about 86% of them present only once. This receptor was obtained from a man in his forties or fifties with active COVID-19. What was sequenced was peripheral blood. The rearrangement joins TRBV14 to TRBJ2-5; 9 bases are a match to TRBD2. The CDR3 coding sequence is TGTGCCAGCAGCCAAGGTCTAGCGGGAAGGGAGACCCAGTACTTC. It codes for CASSQGLAGRETQYF.